This T cell receptor (beta chain) was observed in a study of CD8+ T cells in alopecia areata. For the study at large: Treatment ran 6 to 18 months, with 6 months of follow-up afterward. General study findings and limits: Sequence data from scalp samples additionally include resident alphabeta T cells of normal skin. Higher clonality and more expanded CD8+ clones appeared in lesional than normal scalp.

Per the germline V gene, CDR1 is LGHNT and CDR2 is FRNRAP. After removal of 5 bases from V and 2 bases from J, the junction contained 1 base not matched to a gene. CDR3 length: 14 amino acids. Concerning this clone itself: Its antigen is not identified.

It was cDNA, reverse transcribed from extracted RNA, that served as the sequencing template. The table came from immunoSEQ multiplex PCR; TCRdb's copy has only in-frame clones and leaves some out. The top ten hold just over 0.45% of the sample, which has some 210,000 clones, around three fifths seen once. Starting from PBMCs, sorting isolated CD4+ and CD8+ T cells. This chain connects TRBV12-5 to TRBJ2-3, with 10 bases lining up with TRBD2. The sequenced sample was CD4+ T cells sorted from blood, obtained at week 0. This TCR was sampled from a human donor with alopecia areata. DNA of the CDR3: TGTGCTAGTGGTAGCGGGGGGGCCACAGATACGCAGTATTTT. As protein: CASGSGGATDTQYF.